These 22 T cell receptor beta chains were sequenced from one sample in a study of neurological immune-mediated disorders. MiXCR, applied by TCRdb to the 5' RACE reads, yields one record per CDR3 protein. The sample carries roughly 47,000 distinct CDR3 sequences, around 4% recorded once. Source material: PBMCs. These receptors all stem from an older woman with multiple sclerosis.

This clonotype was detected many times. V usage is TRBV14 and J usage is TRBJ2-5; D is unclear. V was pared by 1 base and J by 10 bases, with 7 bases between. This CDR3 spans 11 amino acids. CDR1 and CDR2 (germline): SGHDN, FVKESK. The CDR3 sequence: CASSQVGIQYF. The CDR3 DNA reads as TGTGCCAGCAGCCAAGTGGGGATCCAGTACTTC.

This clonotype was counted ten times or more. The V gene is TRBV3-1, the J gene TRBJ2-7; D is uncertain. V dropped 0 bases and J dropped 0 bases, with 6 bases sitting between them. CDR1 is LGHDT, CDR2 YNNKEL, per germline (reference sequence). This CDR3 is built from 14 residues. The CDR3 reads CASSQERGSYEQYF. CDR3 DNA sequence: TGTGCCAGCAGCCAAGAAAGAGGCTCCTACGAGCAGTACTTC.

This clonotype has a count of ten or more. The gene calls are TRBV5-5 and TRBJ1-1; D gene uncertain. Germline-derived CDR1 and CDR2 are SGHKS and YYEKEE (reference sequence). V gave up 0 bases and J gave up 3 bases, with 15 bases separating them. The CDR3 runs to 16 residues. CDR3 nucleotides: TGTGCCAGCAGCTTGGTGCTGGGTTTGAGGGACACTGAAGCTTTCTTT. Amino acids: CASSLVLGLRDTEAFF. Together with reference TRBV5-5 and TRBJ1-1, the CDR3 gives the full variable domain: DAGVTQSPTHLIKTRGQQVTLRCSPISGHKSVSWYQQVLGQGPQFIFQYYEKEERGRGNFPDRFSARQFPNYSSELNVNALLLGDSALYLCASSLVLGLRDTEAFFGQGTRLTVV.

This clonotype showed up just a few times. In this CDR3 the conserved last residue, phenylalanine or tryptophan, is missing, so a read error is likely. V and J are TRBV4-3 and TRBJ1-5; D ambiguous. Germline V gene data show CDR1 as LGHNA and CDR2 as YSLEER. V lost 0 bases and J lost 4, with 7 bases in between. There are 14 residues in the CDR3. CDR3 region: CASSQELGNQPQHN. As DNA, the CDR3 is TGCGCCAGCAGCCAAGAATTGGGGAATCAGCCCCAGCATAAT.

This clonotype was detected a few times. The rearrangement uses TRBV7-2 and TRBJ2-4; D might be TRBD1 (5 bases). Trimming shortened V by 5 bases and J by 7 bases, and 18 bases separated the two germline ends. The CDR3 length is 15 residues. Germline V lookup: CDR1 SGHTA, CDR2 FQGNSA. CDR3 DNA: TGTGCCAGCAGCAAAGGGGCAGGGCCGGAGAACATTCAGTACTTC. The encoded protein is CASSKGAGPENIQYF. The variable domain in full, with the rest retrieved from reference TRBV7-2 and TRBJ2-4, is GAGVSQSPSNKVTEKGKDVELRCDPISGHTALYWYRQSLGQGLEFLIYFQGNSAPDKSGLPSDRFSAERTGGSVSTLTIQRTQQEDSAVYLCASSKGAGPENIQYFGAGTRLSVL.

This chain uses TRBV7-2 with TRBJ2-5, with 9 bases fitting TRBD2. There are 15 residues in the CDR3. Germline V gives CDR1 SGHTA, CDR2 FQGNSA. Trimming took 2 bases from V and 9 from J; bases not matched to a gene: 10. CDR3 loop: CASSLLTSGPRSQYF. CDR3 bases: TGTGCCAGCAGCTTATTGACTAGCGGTCCAAGGTCCCAGTACTTC.

This clonotype was seen many times. The rearrangement links TRBV9 to TRBJ1-2; D remains ambiguous. The CDR3 covers 15 residues. Germline V gene data show CDR1 as SGDLS and CDR2 as YYNGEE. Trimming cost V 0 bases and J 10 bases, with 19 bases left between them. CDR3 sequence reads: CASSVGAGDLVDYTF. CDR3 bases: TGTGCCAGCAGCGTAGGGGCAGGAGACCTGGTTGACTACACCTTC.

This clonotype was observed at least ten times. The DNA of the CDR3 is TGTGCCAGCAGCTCCCGACGCGGGAGCTATGGCTACACCTTC. It specifies CASSSRRGSYGYTF. The chain has TRBV7-2 and TRBJ1-2; D is uncertain. V was pared by 4 bases and J by 4 bases, with 13 bases between. Germline V lookup: CDR1 SGHTA, CDR2 FQGNSA. The CDR3 has 14 residues. Variable domain in full (rest from reference TRBV7-2 and TRBJ1-2): GAGVSQSPSNKVTEKGKDVELRCDPISGHTALYWYRQSLGQGLEFLIYFQGNSAPDKSGLPSDRFSAERTGGSVSTLTIQRTQQEDSAVYLCASSSRRGSYGYTFGSGTRLTVV.

This clonotype turned up a few times. CDR3 nucleotide sequence: TGTGCCAGCAGCTTAAGGTCAGGGAACAGCAACAATGAGCAGTTCTTC. The encoded protein is CASSLRSGNSNNEQFF. The chain joins TRBV11-3 to TRBJ2-1; possibly TRBD1 for D (5 bases). With 2 bases removed from V and 5 bases from J, the gap between germline ends came to 16 bases. The CDR3 has 16 amino acids. Germline values: CDR1 SGHNT, CDR2 YENEEA. Full variable domain (rest looked up from reference TRBV11-3 and TRBJ2-1): EAGVVQSPRYKIIEKKQPVAFWCNPISGHNTLYWYLQNLGQGPELLIRYENEEAVDDSQLPKDRFSAERLKGVDSTLKIQPAELGDSAVYLCASSLRSGNSNNEQFFGPGTRLTVL.

This clonotype has a handful of counts. This chain uses TRBV18 with TRBJ2-5; 7 bases map to TRBD2. Germline V lookup: CDR1 KGHSH, CDR2 LQKENI. V shed 5 bases and J 1 base; nucleotides not matched to a gene: 4. CDR3 length: 14 amino acids. The CDR3 loop is CASSAGEAQETQYF. CDR3 in DNA: TGTGCCAGCTCAGCGGGGGAGGCCCAAGAGACCCAGTACTTC.

This clonotype was picked up many times. The rearrangement uses TRBV20-1 and TRBJ1-1, with D unclear. The CDR3 totals 11 residues. The V gene's germline CDR1 is DFQATT and CDR2 SNEGSKA (reference sequence). V lost 6 bases and J 3 bases, leaving 8 bases between the germline ends. CDR3 sequence: CSARGDTEAFF. The CDR3 DNA reads TGCAGTGCCCGTGGGGACACTGAAGCTTTCTTT.

Many counts were recorded for this clonotype. The rearrangement links TRBV25-1 to TRBJ2-1; D is perhaps TRBD1 (6 bases). CDR1 and CDR2 from the germline V gene are MGHDK and SYGVNS. The germline V and J ends were trimmed by 4 bases and 9 bases, with 10 bases remaining between them. This CDR3 is 12 amino acids long. DNA for the CDR3: TGTGCCAGCAGTGCAGGGGTCGGTGAGCAGTTCTTC. Protein: CASSAGVGEQFF.

This clonotype was detected many times. The chain uses TRBV20-1 and TRBJ2-3; 8 nucleotides match TRBD2. Germline loops: CDR1 DFQATT, CDR2 SNEGSKA (reference sequence). The CDR3 is made up of 17 amino acids. V lost 4 bases to trimming and J lost 3 bases; unmatched junction nucleotides: 15. The CDR3 DNA reads TGCAGTGCTATTGGGGCTCGGGGGGGGGCCGGTACAGATACGCAGTATTTT. It specifies CSAIGARGGAGTDTQYF.

This chain connects TRBV20-1 to TRBJ2-7; 11 bases agree with TRBD2. The trim removed 2 bases at V and 5 bases at J, leaving 8 bases unmatched. The CDR3 has 15 amino acids. Per the germline V gene, CDR1 is DFQATT and CDR2 is SNEGSKA (reference sequence). The CDR3 spells CSARSLAGAFDEQYF. DNA for the CDR3: TGCAGTGCTAGATCACTAGCGGGGGCCTTCGACGAGCAGTACTTC.

The rearrangement links TRBV5-1 to TRBJ2-4, with TRBD1 identical over 8 bases. CDR3 length: 17 residues. Unmatched junction bases numbered 10, after V lost 0 bases and J lost 5 bases. Per the germline V gene, CDR1 is SGHRS and CDR2 is YFSETQ. The CDR3: CASSLGLGLDRENIQYF. In DNA, the CDR3 is TGCGCCAGCAGCTTGGGTCTGGGCCTGGACAGGGAAAACATTCAGTACTTC.

In its sample, this clonotype was seen once. The conserved final phenylalanine or tryptophan is absent from the CDR3, which likely points to a read error. Because the CDR3's place on the DNA is in doubt, the DNA is left out and the CDR3 is given as listed by TCRdb. J is TRBJ1-2 and V is TRBV7-9; the D call TRBD1 from the table was never checked on the DNA. From its first to its last residue, the CDR3 has 10 amino acids. CDR1 and CDR2 (germline): SEHNR, FQNEAQ (reference sequence). The CDR3: CASSLWDRTN.

There are many counts of this clonotype. The rearrangement joins TRBV4-3 to TRBJ2-1, with a possible D match to TRBD2 (5 bases). The CDR3 loop spans 13 amino acids. CDR1 is LGHNA, CDR2 YSLEER, per germline. Trimming left V 6 bases short and J 6 bases short, with 12 bases between. CDR3 DNA sequence: TGCGCCAGCAGGAGGGCCGGCGCCAATGAGCAGTTCTTC. It specifies CASRRAGANEQFF.

This clonotype came up many times. The rearrangement uses TRBV20-1 and TRBJ2-3; D is ambiguous. Germline values: CDR1 DFQATT, CDR2 SNEGSKA (reference sequence). V lost 2 bases, J lost 5 bases, and 17 bases lay in between. The CDR3 is 15 amino acids. The DNA of the CDR3 is TGCAGTGCTAGACAGGCCCAGGTTGGATTAGATACGCAGTATTTT. This codes for CSARQAQVGLDTQYF.

This clonotype was seen ten or more times. This chain joins TRBV3-1 and TRBJ2-5, with 12 bases that match TRBD2. Trimming took 4 bases from V and 4 from J; bases not matched to a gene: 13. From germline, CDR1 is LGHDT and CDR2 YNNKEL (reference sequence). There are 18 residues in the CDR3. CDR3 region: CASSPGGLAGPGRETQYF. As DNA, the CDR3 is TGTGCCAGCAGCCCTGGGGGACTAGCGGGCCCCGGTAGAGAGACCCAGTACTTC.

This clonotype was seen at least ten times. The chain is built from TRBV28 and TRBJ1-2, with D tentatively TRBD1 (6 bases). This CDR3 comprises 15 residues. The germline CDR1 and CDR2 sequences are MDHEN and SYDVKM. V lost 6 bases to trimming and J lost 8 bases, with 22 bases between them. CDR3 bases: TGTGCCAGCAGCCTCGGTCGCTGGGGGGCAGAAGGCTACACCTTC. This encodes CASSLGRWGAEGYTF.

This clonotype was seen ten or more times. J is TRBJ2-1 and V is TRBV7-9; TRBD2 aligns across 9 bases. V was clipped by 4 bases and J by 9 bases; unmatched bases: 4. Per germline, CDR1 SEHNR and CDR2 FQNEAQ (reference sequence). CDR3 length: 13 amino acids. CDR3: CASSSLLAGEQFF. CDR3 nucleotide sequence: TGTGCCAGCAGCTCACTACTAGCGGGTGAGCAGTTCTTC.

This clonotype was detected ten times or more. The chain couples TRBV20-1 to TRBJ2-1, with D tentatively TRBD1 (6 bases). The CDR3 loop spans 14 amino acids. Trimming took 3 bases from V and 2 from J, leaving 11 bases between them. Germline-derived CDR1 and CDR2 are DFQATT and SNEGSKA (reference sequence). The CDR3 region is CSARRGQPYNEQFF. The CDR3, as DNA: TGCAGTGCTAGGAGAGGACAGCCCTACAATGAGCAGTTCTTC.